This T cell receptor beta chain is from a study of blood T cell repertoires in COVID-19. CDR1 SGDLS and CDR2 YYNGEE come from the germline V gene. This CDR3 region has 15 residues. V lost 4 bases, J lost 0 bases, and 12 bases lay in between. Sequencing was performed with immunoSEQ multiplex PCR; in TCRdb, only in-frame clones are kept and a portion is missing. Altogether a few hundred thousand clones are present, roughly 88% being singletons, with the ten largest covering less than 3%. Sequenced material: peripheral blood. V is TRBV9 and J is TRBJ2-3; D is perhaps TRBD2 (6 bases). This sequence originates from a woman younger than 45 with active or convalescent COVID-19. CDR3 amino acids: CASSSGGASTDTQYF. As DNA, the CDR3 is TGTGCCAGCAGCTCCGGGGGAGCTAGCACAGATACGCAGTATTTT.